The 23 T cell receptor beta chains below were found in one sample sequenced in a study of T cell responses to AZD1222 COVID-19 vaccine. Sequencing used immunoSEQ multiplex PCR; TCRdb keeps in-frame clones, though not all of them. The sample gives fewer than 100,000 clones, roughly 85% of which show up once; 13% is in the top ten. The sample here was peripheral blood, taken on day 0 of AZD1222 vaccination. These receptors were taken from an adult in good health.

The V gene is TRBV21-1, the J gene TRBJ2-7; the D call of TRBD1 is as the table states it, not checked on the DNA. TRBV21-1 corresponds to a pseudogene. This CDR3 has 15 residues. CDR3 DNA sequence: TGTGCCAGCAGCTCCCCGTTGGGCGCCGGTTACGAGCAGTACTTC. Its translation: CASSSPLGAGYEQYF.

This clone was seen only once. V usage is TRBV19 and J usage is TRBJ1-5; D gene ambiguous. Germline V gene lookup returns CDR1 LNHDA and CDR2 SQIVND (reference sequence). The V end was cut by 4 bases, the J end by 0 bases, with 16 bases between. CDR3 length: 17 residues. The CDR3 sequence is CASSTLGYTDSNQPQHF. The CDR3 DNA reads TGTGCCAGTAGTACACTAGGTTACACCGATAGCAATCAGCCCCAGCATTTT.

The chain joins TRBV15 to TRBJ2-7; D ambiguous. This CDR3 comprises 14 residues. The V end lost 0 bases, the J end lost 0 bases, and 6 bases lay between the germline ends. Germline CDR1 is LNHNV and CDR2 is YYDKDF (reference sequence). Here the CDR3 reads CATSREISSYEQYF. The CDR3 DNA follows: TGTGCCACCAGCAGAGAAATAAGCTCCTACGAGCAGTACTTC.

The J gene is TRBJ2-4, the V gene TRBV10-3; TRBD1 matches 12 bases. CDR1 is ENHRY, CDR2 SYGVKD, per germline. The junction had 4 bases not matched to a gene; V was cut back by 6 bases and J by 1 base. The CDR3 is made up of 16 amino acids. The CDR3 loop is CAIRGQGAPAKNIQYF. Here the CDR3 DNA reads TGTGCCATCAGGGGACAGGGGGCGCCCGCCAAAAACATTCAGTACTTC.

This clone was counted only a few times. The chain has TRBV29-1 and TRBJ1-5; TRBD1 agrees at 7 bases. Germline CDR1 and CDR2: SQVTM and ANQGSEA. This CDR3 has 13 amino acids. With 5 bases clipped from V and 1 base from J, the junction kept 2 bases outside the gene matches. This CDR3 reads CSVLTGSNQPQHF. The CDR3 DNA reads TGCAGCGTTCTGACAGGGAGCAATCAGCCCCAGCATTTT.

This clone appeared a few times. The CDR3, as DNA: TGTGCCAGCAGCTTGGCCGGGACAACCTACGAGCAGTACTTC. This sequence encodes CASSLAGTTYEQYF. The rearrangement joins TRBV5-4 to TRBJ2-7, with a possible D match to TRBD1 (6 bases). Germline-derived CDR1 and CDR2 are SGHNT and YYREEE (reference sequence). With 0 bases removed from V and 2 bases from J, the gap between germline ends came to 9 bases. This CDR3 is built from 14 residues.

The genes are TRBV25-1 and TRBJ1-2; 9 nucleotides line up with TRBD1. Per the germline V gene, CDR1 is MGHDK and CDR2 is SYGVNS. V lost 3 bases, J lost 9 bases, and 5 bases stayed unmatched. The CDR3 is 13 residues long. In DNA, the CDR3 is TGTGCCAGCAGTGATGGGACAGGGAGGAGCTACACCTTC. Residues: CASSDGTGRSYTF.

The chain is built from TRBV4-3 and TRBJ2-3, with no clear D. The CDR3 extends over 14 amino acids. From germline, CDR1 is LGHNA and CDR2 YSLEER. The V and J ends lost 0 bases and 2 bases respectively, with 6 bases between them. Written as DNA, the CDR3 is TGCGCCAGCAGCCAAGATCAGGTCACAGATACGCAGTATTTT. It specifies CASSQDQVTDTQYF.

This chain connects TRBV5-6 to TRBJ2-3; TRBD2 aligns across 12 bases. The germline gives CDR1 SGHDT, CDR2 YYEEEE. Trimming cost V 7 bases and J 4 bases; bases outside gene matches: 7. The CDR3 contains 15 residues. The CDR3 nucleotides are TGTGCCAGCGGTCTAGCGGGGGGGTTAGCAGATACGCAGTATTTT. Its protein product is CASGLAGGLADTQYF.

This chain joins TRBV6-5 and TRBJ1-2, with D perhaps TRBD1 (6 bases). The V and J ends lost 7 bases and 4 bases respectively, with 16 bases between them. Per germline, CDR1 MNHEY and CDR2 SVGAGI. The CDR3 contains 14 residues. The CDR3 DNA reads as TGTGCCAGCACCAGGGACAATCCCATCTATGGCTACACCTTC. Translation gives CASTRDNPIYGYTF.

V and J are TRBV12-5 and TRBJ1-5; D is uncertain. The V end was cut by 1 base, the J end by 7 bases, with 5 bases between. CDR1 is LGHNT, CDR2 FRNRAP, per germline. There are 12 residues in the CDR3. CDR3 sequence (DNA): TGTGCTAGTGGTTTGGGGGAGCAGCCCCAGCATTTT. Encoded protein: CASGLGEQPQHF.

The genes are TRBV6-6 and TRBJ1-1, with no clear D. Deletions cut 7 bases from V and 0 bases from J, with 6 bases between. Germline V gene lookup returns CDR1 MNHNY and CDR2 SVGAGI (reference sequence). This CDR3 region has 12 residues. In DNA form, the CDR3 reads TGTGCCAGCATCCAAATGAACACTGAAGCTTTCTTT. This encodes CASIQMNTEAFF.

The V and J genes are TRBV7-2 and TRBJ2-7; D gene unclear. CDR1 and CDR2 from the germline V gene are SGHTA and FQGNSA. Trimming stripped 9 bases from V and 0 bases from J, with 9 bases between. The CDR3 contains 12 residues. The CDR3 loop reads CASSDSSYEQYF. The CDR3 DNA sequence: TGTGCCAGTTCTGATAGCTCCTACGAGCAGTACTTC.

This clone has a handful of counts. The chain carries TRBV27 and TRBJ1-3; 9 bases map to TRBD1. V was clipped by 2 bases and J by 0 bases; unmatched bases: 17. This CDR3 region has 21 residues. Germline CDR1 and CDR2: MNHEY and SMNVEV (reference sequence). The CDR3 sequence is CASSLTGQGLLPSSSGNTIYF. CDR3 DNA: TGTGCCAGCAGTTTAACGGGACAGGGCCTCCTCCCTTCGAGCTCTGGAAACACCATATATTTT.

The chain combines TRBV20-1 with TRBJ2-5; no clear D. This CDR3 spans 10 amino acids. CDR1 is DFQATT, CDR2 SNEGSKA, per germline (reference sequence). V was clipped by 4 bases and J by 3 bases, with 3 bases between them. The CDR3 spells CSAKEETQYF. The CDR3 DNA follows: TGCAGTGCTAAAGAAGAGACCCAGTACTTC.

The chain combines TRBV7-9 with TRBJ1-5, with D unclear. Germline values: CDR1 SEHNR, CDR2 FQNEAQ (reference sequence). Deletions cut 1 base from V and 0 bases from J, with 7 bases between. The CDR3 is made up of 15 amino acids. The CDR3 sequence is CASSLGAYSNQPQHF. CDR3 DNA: TGTGCCAGCAGCTTAGGAGCATATAGCAATCAGCCCCAGCATTTT.

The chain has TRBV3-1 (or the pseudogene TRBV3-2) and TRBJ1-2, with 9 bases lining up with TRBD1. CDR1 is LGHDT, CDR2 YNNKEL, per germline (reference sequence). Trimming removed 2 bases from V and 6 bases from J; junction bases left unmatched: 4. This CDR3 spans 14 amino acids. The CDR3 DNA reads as TGTGCCAGCAGCCAAAGACAGGGGGTTAATGGCTACACCTTC. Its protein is CASSQRQGVNGYTF.

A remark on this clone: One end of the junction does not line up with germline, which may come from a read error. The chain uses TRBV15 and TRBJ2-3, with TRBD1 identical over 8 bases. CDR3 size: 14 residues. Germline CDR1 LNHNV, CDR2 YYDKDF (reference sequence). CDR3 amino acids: CATSLQGASDTQYF. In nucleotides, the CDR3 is TGTGCTACCAGTCTTCAGGGGGCGTCAGATACGCAGTATTTT.

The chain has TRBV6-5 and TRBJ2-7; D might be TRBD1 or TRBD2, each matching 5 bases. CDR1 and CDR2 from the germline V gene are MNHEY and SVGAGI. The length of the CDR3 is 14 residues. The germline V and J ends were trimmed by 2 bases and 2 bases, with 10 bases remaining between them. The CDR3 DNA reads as TGTGCCAGCAGTTACCGGGACGGGGCCTACGAGCAGTACTTC. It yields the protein CASSYRDGAYEQYF.

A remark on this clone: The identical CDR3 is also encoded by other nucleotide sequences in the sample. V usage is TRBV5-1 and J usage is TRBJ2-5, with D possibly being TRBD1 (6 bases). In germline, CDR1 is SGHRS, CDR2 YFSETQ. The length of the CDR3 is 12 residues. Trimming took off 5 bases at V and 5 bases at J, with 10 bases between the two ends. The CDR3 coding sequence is TGCGCCAGCAGTTTAGGACAGGAGACCCAGTACTTC. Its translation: CASSLGQETQYF.

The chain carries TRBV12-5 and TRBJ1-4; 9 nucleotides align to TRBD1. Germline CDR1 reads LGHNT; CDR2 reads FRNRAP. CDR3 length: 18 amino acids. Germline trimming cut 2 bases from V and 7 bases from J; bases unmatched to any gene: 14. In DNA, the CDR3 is TGTGCTAGTGGTTTGACCACGACAGGGGGTTGGATCTCTGAAAAACTGTTTTTT. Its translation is CASGLTTTGGWISEKLFF.

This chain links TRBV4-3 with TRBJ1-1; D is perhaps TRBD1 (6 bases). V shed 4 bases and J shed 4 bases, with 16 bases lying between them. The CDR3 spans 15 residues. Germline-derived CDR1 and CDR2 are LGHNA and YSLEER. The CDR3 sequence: CASSPQTRGFTEAFF. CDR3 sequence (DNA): TGCGCCAGCAGCCCCCAAACGAGGGGGTTCACTGAAGCTTTCTTT.

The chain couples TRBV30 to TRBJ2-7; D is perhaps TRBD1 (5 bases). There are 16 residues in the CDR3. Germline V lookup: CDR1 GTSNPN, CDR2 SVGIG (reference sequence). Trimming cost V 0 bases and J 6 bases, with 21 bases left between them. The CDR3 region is CAWSVRAAGSSLEQYF. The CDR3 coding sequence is TGTGCCTGGAGTGTACGGGCGGCAGGGTCCTCTCTCGAGCAGTACTTC.